This T cell receptor (beta chain) was retrieved from a study of cytomegalovirus exposure and HLA in healthy donors. In its sample, this clone was seen once. As yet, its antigen is unknown. General study results and limits: Specificity of a few CMV-associated chains for CMV antigens was verified in vitro. Among the most significant clusters, several appeared linked to common viral pathogens in a later analysis.

Vbeta (60) and Jbeta (13) primers were used in the PCR. Using immunoSEQ multiplex PCR, the repertoire was profiled, and TCRdb retains in-frame clones only, with some absent. The profile shows over 75,000 clones, more than 75% of them singletons. The V segment lost 6 bases and the J segment 1 base; nucleotides outside the gene matches: 8. This CDR3 spans 16 amino acids. Germline V gene data show CDR1 as MDHEN and CDR2 as SYDVKM. The sequenced sample was PBMCs. The chain links TRBV28 to TRBJ2-5, with TRBD2 identical over 10 bases. This receptor was identified in a man between 25 and 39 years old in good health and CMV-seropositive. CDR3 residues: CASSPSGRGVQETQYF. DNA for the CDR3: TGTGCCAGCAGCCCTAGCGGGAGAGGCGTCCAAGAGACCCAGTACTTC.